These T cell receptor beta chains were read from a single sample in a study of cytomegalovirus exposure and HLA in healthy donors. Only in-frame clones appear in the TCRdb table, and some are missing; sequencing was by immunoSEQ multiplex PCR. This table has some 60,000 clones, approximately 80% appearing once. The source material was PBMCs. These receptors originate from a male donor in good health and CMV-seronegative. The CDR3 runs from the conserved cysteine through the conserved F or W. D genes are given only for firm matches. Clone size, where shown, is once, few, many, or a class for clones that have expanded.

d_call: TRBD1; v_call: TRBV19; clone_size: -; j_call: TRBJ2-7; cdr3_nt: TGTGCCAGTAGTATAGGCGGGGACAGGGAAAACGAGCAGTACTTC; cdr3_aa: CASSIGGDRENEQYF
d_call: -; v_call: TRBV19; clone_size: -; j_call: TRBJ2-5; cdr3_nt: TGTGCCACCTCGGACGGAGGATGGACCCAGTACTTC; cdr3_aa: CATSDGGWTQYF
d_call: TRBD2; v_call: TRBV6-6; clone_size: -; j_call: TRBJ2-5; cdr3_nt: TGTGCCAGCAGCAGTAGCGGGGGGATGTCAGAGACCCAGTACTTC; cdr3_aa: CASSSSGGMSETQYF
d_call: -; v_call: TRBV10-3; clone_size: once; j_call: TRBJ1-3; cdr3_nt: TGTGCCATCAGTGATTCAGTTGGAAACACCATATATTTT; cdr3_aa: CAISDSVGNTIYF
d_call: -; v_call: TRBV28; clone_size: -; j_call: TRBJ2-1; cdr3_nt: TGTGCCAGCAGCCCTACTTCGGAGGGGTGGGATGAGCAGTTCTTC; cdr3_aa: CASSPTSEGWDEQFF
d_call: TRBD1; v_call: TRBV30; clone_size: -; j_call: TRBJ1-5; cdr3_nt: TGTGCCTGGAGTGTAGGGACAGGGGGTATCAATCAGCCCCAGCATTTT; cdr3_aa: CAWSVGTGGINQPQHF
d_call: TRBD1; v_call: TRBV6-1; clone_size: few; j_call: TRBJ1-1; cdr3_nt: TGTGCCAGCAGTGAACGACAGGGGATAGCTGAAGCTTTCTTT; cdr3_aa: CASSERQGIAEAFF
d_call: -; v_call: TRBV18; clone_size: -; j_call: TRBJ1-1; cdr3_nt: TGTGCCAGCTCACCGGTTTCGACGGAGATGAACACTGAAGCTTTCTTT; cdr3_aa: CASSPVSTEMNTEAFF
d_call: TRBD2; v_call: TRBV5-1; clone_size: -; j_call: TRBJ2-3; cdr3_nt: TGCGCCAGCAGCTTGAAGCGGGATGGGAGCACAGATACGCAGTATTTT; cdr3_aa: CASSLKRDGSTDTQYF
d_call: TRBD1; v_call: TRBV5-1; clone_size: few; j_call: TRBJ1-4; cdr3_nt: TGCGCCAGCAGCCACGACAACAGGGGATGGAATGAAAAACTGTTTTTT; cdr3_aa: CASSHDNRGWNEKLFF
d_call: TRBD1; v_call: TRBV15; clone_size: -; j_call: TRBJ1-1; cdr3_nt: TGTGCCACCAGCAGACCCCGGGACAGGGTTCGACGGAACACTGAAGCTTTCTTT; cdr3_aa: CATSRPRDRVRRNTEAFF
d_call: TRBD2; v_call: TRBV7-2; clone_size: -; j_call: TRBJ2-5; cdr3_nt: TGTGCCAGCAGCTTAGCGCGGGCGGGGGGGCAGGAGACCCAGTACTTC; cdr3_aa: CASSLARAGGQETQYF
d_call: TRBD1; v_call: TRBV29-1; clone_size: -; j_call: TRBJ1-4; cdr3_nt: TGCAGCGTCTCCGGGACAGAAGGGGAAAAACTGTTTTTT; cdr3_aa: CSVSGTEGEKLFF
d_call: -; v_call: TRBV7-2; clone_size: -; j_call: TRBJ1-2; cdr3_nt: TGTGCCAGCAGCTTAGAGGTGGGGCGCGGTGGCTACACCTTC; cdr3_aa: CASSLEVGRGGYTF
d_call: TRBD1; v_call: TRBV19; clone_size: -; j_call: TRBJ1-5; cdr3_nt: TGTGCCAGTAGTATATCCGGGACAGGGGGTAATCAGCCCCAGCATTTT; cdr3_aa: CASSISGTGGNQPQHF
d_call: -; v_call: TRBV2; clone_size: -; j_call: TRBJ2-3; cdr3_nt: TGTGCCAGCAAGGCTAGCGTGGAGGATACGCAGTATTTT; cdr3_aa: CASKASVEDTQYF
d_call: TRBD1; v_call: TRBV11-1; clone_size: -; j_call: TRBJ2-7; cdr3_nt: TGTGCCAGCAGCTTAGCGGTGGACAGGGTAAGCTACGAGCAGTACTTC; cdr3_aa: CASSLAVDRVSYEQYF
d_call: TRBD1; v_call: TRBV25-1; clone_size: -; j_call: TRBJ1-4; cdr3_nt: TGTGCCAGCAGTGAATACGGCAGGGGGAAGTCTAATGAAAAACTGTTTTTT; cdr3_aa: CASSEYGRGKSNEKLFF
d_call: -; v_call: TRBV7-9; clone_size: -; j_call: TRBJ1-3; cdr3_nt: TGTGCCAGCAGCGCTAGTGGAAACACCATATATTTT; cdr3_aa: CASSASGNTIYF
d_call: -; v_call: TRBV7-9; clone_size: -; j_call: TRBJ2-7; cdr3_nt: TGTGCCAGCAGCTTGTCCCGGGAGCAGTACTTC; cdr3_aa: CASSLSREQYF
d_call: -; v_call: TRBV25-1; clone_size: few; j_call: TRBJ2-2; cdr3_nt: TGTGCCAGCAGGAGGGGGGGCACCGGGGAGCTGTTTTTT; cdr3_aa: CASRRGGTGELFF
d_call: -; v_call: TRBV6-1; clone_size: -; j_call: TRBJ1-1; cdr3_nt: TGTGCCAGCCAGGAACAGGAGAGCACTGAAGCTTTCTTT; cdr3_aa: CASQEQESTEAFF
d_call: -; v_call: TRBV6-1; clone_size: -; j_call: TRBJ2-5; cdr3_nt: TGTGCCAGCAGTGAAGGCACTCAGGATGGCGAGACCCAGTACTTC; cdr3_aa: CASSEGTQDGETQYF
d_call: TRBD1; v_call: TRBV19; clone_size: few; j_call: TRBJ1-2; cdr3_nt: TGTGCCAGTGCAGTAGGACAGGGAAACTATGGCTACACCTTC; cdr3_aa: CASAVGQGNYGYTF